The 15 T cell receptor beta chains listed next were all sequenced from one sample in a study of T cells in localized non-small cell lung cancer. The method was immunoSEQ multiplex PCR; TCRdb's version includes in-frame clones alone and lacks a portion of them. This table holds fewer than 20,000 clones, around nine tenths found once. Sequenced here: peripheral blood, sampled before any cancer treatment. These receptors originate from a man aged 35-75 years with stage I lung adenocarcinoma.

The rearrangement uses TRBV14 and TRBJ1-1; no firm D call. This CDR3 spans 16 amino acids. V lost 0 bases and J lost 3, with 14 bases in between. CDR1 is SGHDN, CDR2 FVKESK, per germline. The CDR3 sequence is CASSQERILEDTEAFF. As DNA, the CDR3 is TGTGCCAGCAGCCAAGAAAGGATCTTAGAGGACACTGAAGCTTTCTTT. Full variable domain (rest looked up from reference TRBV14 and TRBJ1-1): EAGVTQFPSHSVIEKGQTVTLRCDPISGHDNLYWYRRVMGKEIKFLLHFVKESKQDESGMPNNRFLAERTGGTYSTLKVQPAELEDSGVYFCASSQERILEDTEAFFGQGTRLTVV.

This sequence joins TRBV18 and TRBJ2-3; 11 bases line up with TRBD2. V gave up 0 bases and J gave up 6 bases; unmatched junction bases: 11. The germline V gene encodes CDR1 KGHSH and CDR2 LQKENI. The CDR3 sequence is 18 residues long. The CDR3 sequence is CASSPPVFSGGAWDTQYF. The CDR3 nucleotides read TGTGCCAGCTCACCACCGGTGTTTAGCGGGGGGGCCTGGGATACGCAGTATTTT.

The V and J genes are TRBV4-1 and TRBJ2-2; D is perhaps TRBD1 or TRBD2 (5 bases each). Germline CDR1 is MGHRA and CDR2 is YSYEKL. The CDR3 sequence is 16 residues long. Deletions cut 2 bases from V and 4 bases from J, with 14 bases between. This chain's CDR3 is CASSQKSEGRTGELFF. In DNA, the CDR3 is TGCGCCAGCAGCCAAAAAAGCGAGGGACGCACCGGGGAGCTGTTTTTT.

CDR3 DNA sequence: TGTGCCAGCAGCCAAGAAGGGGGGCGGGACAATGAGCAGTTCTTC. Protein sequence: CASSQEGGRDNEQFF. The chain carries TRBV4-2 and TRBJ2-1; the D gene could be TRBD1 or TRBD2 (6 bases each). Trimming pared 0 bases from V and 5 bases from J, leaving 11 bases between. Germline values: CDR1 LGHNA, CDR2 YNFKEQ. This CDR3 has 15 amino acids.

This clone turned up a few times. This CDR3 is CSAPRGEQAFF. Here the CDR3 DNA reads TGCAGTGCTCCGAGGGGGGAACAAGCTTTCTTT. This chain uses TRBV20-1 with TRBJ1-1, with D possibly TRBD1 on 6 matching bases. Germline CDR1 DFQATT, CDR2 SNEGSKA (reference sequence). The CDR3 is made up of 11 amino acids. V was pared by 5 bases and J by 9 bases, with 13 bases between.

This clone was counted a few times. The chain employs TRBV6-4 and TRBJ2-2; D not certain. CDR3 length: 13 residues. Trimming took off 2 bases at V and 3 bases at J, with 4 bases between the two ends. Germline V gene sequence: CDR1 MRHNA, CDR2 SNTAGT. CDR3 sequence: CASSDRDTGELFF. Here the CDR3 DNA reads TGTGCCAGCAGTGACAGGGACACCGGGGAGCTGTTTTTT.

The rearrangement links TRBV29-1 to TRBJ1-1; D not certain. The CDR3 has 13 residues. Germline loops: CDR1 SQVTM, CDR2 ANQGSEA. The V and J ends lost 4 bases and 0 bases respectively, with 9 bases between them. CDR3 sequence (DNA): TGCAGCGTTGGGAAAGACCTGAACACTGAAGCTTTCTTT. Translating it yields CSVGKDLNTEAFF. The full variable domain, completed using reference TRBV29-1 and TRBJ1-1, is SAVISQKPSRDICQRGTSLTIQCQVDSQVTMMFWYRQQPGQSLTLIATANQGSEATYESGFVIDKFPISRPNLTFSTLTVSNMSPEDSSIYLCSVGKDLNTEAFFGQGTRLTVV.

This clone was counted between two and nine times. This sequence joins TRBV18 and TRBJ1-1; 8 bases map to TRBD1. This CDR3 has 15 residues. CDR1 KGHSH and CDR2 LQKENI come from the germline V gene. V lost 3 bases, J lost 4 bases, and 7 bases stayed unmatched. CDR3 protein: CASSPGQAASTEAFF. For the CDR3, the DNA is TGTGCCAGCTCACCGGGACAGGCCGCGAGCACTGAAGCTTTCTTT.

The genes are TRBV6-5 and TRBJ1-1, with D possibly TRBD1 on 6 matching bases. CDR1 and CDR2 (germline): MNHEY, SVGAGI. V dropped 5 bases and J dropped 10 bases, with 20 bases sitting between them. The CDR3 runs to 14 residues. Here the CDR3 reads CASSPSDRSKGAFF. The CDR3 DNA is TGTGCCAGCAGTCCGAGCGACAGGTCAAAGGGAGCTTTCTTT.

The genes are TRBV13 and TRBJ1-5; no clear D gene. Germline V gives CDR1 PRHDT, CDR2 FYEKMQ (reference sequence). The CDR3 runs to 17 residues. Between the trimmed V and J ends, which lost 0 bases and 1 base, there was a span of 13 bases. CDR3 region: CASSLGPGGPSNQPQHF. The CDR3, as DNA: TGTGCCAGCAGCTTAGGCCCCGGCGGCCCAAGCAATCAGCCCCAGCATTTT. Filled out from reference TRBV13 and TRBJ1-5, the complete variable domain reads AAGVIQSPRHLIKEKRETATLKCYPIPRHDTVYWYQQGPGQDPQFLISFYEKMQSDKGSIPDRFSAQQFSDYHSELNMSSLELGDSALYFCASSLGPGGPSNQPQHFGDGTRLSIL.

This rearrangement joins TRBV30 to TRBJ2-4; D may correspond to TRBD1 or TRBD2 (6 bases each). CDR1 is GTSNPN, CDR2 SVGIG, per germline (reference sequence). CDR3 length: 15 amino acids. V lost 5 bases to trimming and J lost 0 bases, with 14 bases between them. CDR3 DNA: TGTGCCTGGCAATGGGGGGCGGGAGCCAAAAACATTCAGTACTTC. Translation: CAWQWGAGAKNIQYF.

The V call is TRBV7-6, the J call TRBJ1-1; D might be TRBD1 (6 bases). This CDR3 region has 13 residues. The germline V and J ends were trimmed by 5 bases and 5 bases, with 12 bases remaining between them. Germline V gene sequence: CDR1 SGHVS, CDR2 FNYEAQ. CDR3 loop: CASSQGRGTEAFF. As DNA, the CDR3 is TGTGCCAGCAGCCAGGGGAGGGGAACTGAAGCTTTCTTT.

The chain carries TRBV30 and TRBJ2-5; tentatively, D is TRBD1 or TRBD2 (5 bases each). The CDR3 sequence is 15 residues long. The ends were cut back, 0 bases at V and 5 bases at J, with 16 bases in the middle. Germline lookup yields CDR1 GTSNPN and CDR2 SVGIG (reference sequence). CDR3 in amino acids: CAWSVQGPGRETQYF. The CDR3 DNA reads TGTGCCTGGAGTGTACAAGGCCCGGGACGGGAGACCCAGTACTTC. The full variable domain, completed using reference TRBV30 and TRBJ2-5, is SQTIHQWPATLVQPVGSPLSLECTVEGTSNPNLYWYRQAAGRGLQLLFYSVGIGQISSEVPQNLSASRPQDRQFILSSKKLLLSDSGFYLCAWSVQGPGRETQYFGPGTRLLVL.

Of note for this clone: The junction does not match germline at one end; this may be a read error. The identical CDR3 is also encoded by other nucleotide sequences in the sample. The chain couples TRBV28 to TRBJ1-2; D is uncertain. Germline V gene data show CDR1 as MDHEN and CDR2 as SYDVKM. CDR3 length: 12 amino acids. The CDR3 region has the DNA TGTGCCAGCTTAAACTCGCCCGGGAGCTACACTTTC. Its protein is CASLNSPGSYTF.

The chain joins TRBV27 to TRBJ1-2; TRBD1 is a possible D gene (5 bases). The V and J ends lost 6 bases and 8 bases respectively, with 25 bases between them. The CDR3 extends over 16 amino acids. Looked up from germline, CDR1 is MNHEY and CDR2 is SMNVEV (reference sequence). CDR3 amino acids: CASRVDQGRWEGGYTF. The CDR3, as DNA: TGTGCCAGCAGGGTGGATCAGGGACGGTGGGAAGGGGGCTACACCTTC.